Listed here are 12 T cell receptor beta chains from one sample, sequenced in a study of T cell repertoires in cytomegalovirus infection (dated by TCRdb to the late 2010s). Read against the paper, the sample's treatment or condition label means: in vitro stimulation with specific CMV peptide epitopes to enrich CMV-specific T cells. These receptors have no identified antigens. The sequencer listed for this sample is Illumina HiSeq 1500. TCRdb's own reprocessing of the public reads used fastp at Q25 and MiXCR and kept productive beta chains. Records with the same CDR3 protein are collapsed into one entry carrying the most frequent genes and DNA. This sample has 250,000 to 300,000 distinct CDR3 sequences in its table, and 22% of those were observed once. Of the sample, roughly a fifth falls within the top ten clones. The sequencing here drew on cultured PBMCs, taken from culture after CMV antigen stimulation. The receptors come from a human donor in good health (CMV status not recorded). Some clones in this sample may be carry-over from other donors' samples.

This clonotype was counted between two and nine times. The chain is built from TRBV11-2 and TRBJ1-1; no firm D call. V lost 1 base and J lost 1, with 13 bases in between. In germline, CDR1 is SGHAT, CDR2 FQNNGV. The CDR3 runs to 16 residues. The CDR3 loop is CASSLGILAANTEAFF. CDR3 bases: TGTGCCAGCAGCTTAGGAATTCTGGCGGCGAACACTGAAGCTTTCTTT.

This clonotype occurred many times. The V call is TRBV7-6, the J call TRBJ1-5, with D uncertain. CDR1 and CDR2 from the germline V gene are SGHVS and FNYEAQ. The CDR3 consists of 12 residues. V was clipped by 2 bases and J by 7 bases, with 6 bases between them. As DNA, the CDR3 is TGTGCCAGCAGCTTAAGGGAACAGCCCCAGCATTTT. Residues: CASSLREQPQHF.

This clonotype was observed many times. This chain links TRBV9 with TRBJ1-5; maybe TRBD1 (5 bases). The CDR3 contains 14 residues. V was cut by 5 bases and J by 0 bases, with 9 bases left in between. The germline CDR1 and CDR2 sequences are SGDLS and YYNGEE. DNA for the CDR3: TGTGCCAGCAGTCAAGGGGTTAGCAATCAGCCCCAGCATTTT. Translating it yields CASSQGVSNQPQHF.

The table lists this clonotype with a few counts. The chain couples TRBV19 to TRBJ1-2; D is undetermined. The CDR3 spans 14 residues. The V gene lost 6 bases and the J gene lost 2 bases, with 13 bases spanning the gap. The germline V gene has CDR1 LNHDA and CDR2 SQIVND (reference sequence). CDR3: CASSIGPRNYGYTF. In nucleotides, the CDR3 is TGTGCCAGTAGCATCGGCCCCAGAAACTATGGCTACACCTTC.

This clonotype showed up many times. The chain joins TRBV7-2 to TRBJ2-1, with 7 nucleotides matching TRBD2. The V segment lost 5 bases and the J segment 8 bases; nucleotides outside the gene matches: 3. Germline V lookup: CDR1 SGHTA, CDR2 FQGNSA. The CDR3 is made up of 12 amino acids. This CDR3 reads CASSHRGDEQFF. DNA of the CDR3: TGTGCCAGCAGCCATCGGGGGGATGAGCAGTTCTTC.

This clonotype showed up just a few times. The genes are TRBV19 and TRBJ2-5, with D possibly TRBD2 on 5 matching bases. CDR1 is LNHDA, CDR2 SQIVND, per germline (reference sequence). Trimming shortened V by 3 bases and J by 9 bases, and 8 bases separated the two germline ends. This CDR3 comprises 11 residues. The CDR3 loop is CASSIGRAQYF. The CDR3 DNA follows: TGTGCCAGTAGTATTGGGAGAGCCCAGTACTTC.

Many counts were recorded for this clonotype. The V and J genes are TRBV12-3 or TRBV12-4 and TRBJ2-7; D perhaps matches TRBD2 (5 bases). The CDR3 consists of 13 residues. Trimming pared 5 bases from V and 3 bases from J, leaving 11 bases between. CDR3 region: CASSESGNYEQYF. Here the CDR3 DNA reads TGTGCCAGCAGTGAAAGCGGTAACTACGAGCAGTACTTC.

The chain employs TRBV7-8 and TRBJ2-7, with TRBD1 as a possible D gene (6 bases). Looked up from germline, CDR1 is SGHVS and CDR2 is FQNEAQ. The CDR3 length is 14 residues. V lost 5 bases and J lost 1, with 12 bases in between. The CDR3 reads CASSPAGVSYEQYF. The DNA for the CDR3 is TGTGCCAGCAGCCCCGCAGGGGTATCCTACGAGCAGTACTTC.

This clonotype was picked up many times. The chain recombines TRBV28 with TRBJ1-4; 10 bases fit TRBD1. Germline V gene lookup returns CDR1 MDHEN and CDR2 SYDVKM. V gave up 6 bases and J gave up 8 bases; unmatched junction bases: 6. CDR3 length: 14 residues. As DNA, the CDR3 is TGTGCCAGCAGGCCCGGGACAGGGGTCGAAAAACTGTTTTTT. Translation gives CASRPGTGVEKLFF.

The chain recombines TRBV2 with TRBJ1-4; D is unclear. Germline CDR1 reads SNHLY; CDR2 reads FYNNEI. V shed 2 bases and J shed 7 bases, with 11 bases lying between them. The CDR3 consists of 14 residues. The CDR3 bases are TGTGCCAGCAGTGAACTCAGGAAGATTGAAAAACTGTTTTTT. It encodes CASSELRKIEKLFF.

The table lists this clonotype with a count of one. This rearrangement joins TRBV5-4 to TRBJ2-2; D possibly uses TRBD1 or TRBD2 (5 bases each). In germline, CDR1 is SGHNT, CDR2 YYREEE (reference sequence). V dropped 4 bases and J dropped 5 bases, with 6 bases sitting between them. This CDR3 region has 12 residues. CDR3 DNA sequence: TGTGCCAGCAGCGGGACGACCGGGGAGCTGTTTTTT. Encoded protein: CASSGTTGELFF.

Regarding this clonotype: Compared with germline, one end of the junction differs, possibly owing to a read error. V and J are TRBV12-3 or TRBV12-4 and TRBJ1-3, with 9 positions matching TRBD1. The CDR3 covers 14 residues. The CDR3: CASSLGQGTSIGIF. DNA for the CDR3: TGTGCCAGCAGCTTGGGACAGGGTACCTCTATTGGGATTTTT.